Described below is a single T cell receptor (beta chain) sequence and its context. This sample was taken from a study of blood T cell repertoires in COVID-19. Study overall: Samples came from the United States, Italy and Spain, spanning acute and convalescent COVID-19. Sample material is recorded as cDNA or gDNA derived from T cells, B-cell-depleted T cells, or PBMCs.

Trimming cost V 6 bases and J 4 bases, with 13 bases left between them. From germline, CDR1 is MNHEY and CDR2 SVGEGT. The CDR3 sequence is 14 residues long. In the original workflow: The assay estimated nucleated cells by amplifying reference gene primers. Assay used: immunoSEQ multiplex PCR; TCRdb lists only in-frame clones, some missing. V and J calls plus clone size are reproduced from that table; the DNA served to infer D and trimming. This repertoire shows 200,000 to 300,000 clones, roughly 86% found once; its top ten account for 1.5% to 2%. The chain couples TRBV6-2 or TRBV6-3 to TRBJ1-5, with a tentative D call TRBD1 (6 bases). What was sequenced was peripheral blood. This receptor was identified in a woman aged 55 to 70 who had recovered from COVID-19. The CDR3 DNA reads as TGTGCCAGCAGCCAGACAGGCAGAAATCAGCCCCAGCATTTT. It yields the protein CASSQTGRNQPQHF.